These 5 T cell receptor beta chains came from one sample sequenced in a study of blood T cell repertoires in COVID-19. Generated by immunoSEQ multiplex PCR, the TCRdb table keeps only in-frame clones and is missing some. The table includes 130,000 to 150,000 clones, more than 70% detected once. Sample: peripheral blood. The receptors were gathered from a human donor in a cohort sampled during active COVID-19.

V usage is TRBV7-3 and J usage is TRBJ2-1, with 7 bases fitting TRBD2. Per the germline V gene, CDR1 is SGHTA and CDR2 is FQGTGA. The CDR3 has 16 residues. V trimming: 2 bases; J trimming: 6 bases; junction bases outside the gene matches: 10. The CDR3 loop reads CASSLGAGRGSNEQFF. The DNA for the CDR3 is TGTGCCAGCAGCTTAGGCGCGGGGCGGGGGAGCAATGAGCAGTTCTTC.

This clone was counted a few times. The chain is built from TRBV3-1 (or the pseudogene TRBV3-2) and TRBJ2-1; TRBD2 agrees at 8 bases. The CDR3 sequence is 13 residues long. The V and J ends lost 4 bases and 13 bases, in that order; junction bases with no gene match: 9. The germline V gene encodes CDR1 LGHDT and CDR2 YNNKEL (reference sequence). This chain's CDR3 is CASSRRLAQLQFF. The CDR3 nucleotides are TGTGCCAGCAGCCGCCGACTAGCGCAGTTACAGTTCTTC.

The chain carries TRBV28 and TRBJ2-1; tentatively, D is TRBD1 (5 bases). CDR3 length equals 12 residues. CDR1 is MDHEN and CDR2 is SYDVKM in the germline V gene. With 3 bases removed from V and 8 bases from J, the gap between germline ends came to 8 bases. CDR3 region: CASSFPRDEQFF. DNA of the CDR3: TGTGCCAGCAGTTTTCCCAGGGATGAGCAGTTCTTC.

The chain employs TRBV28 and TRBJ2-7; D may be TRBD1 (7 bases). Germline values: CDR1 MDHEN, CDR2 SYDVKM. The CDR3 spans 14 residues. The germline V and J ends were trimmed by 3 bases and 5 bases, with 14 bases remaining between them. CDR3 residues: CASSFRGVEDEQYF. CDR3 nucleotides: TGTGCCAGCAGTTTCAGGGGGGTCGAGGACGAGCAGTACTTC.

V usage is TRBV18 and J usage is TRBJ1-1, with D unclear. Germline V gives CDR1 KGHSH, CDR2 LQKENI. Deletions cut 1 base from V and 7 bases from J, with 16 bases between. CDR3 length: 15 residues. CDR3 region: CASSPQSLGVNEAFF. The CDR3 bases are TGTGCCAGCTCACCACAAAGTCTAGGAGTCAATGAAGCTTTCTTT.